The clone carrying this T cell receptor (beta chain) came up many times. The TCRbeta library incorporated unique molecular identifiers. A single record per CDR3 protein comes from TCRdb applying MiXCR to the PCR reads. The sample holds 150,000 to 200,000 distinct CDR3 sequences; roughly 14% are singletons and the top ten take less than 15%. These data come from a study of T-cell reconstitution after alpha-beta-depleted transplantation in children. The V gene's germline CDR1 is MNHEY and CDR2 SVGAGI. This CDR3 has 14 residues. V shed 5 bases, J shed 6 bases, and the junction held 10 bases outside the gene matches.

The sample in question was PBMCs from the stem cell graft donor, obtained from the stem cell graft. This receptor was identified in a human donor who donated a stem cell graft to a child with acute lymphoblastic leukemia. This chain links TRBV6-5 with TRBJ2-7; TRBD1 matches 7 bases. The CDR3 DNA reads as TGTGCCAGCAGTCGACAGGGAAGTTTTTCCGAGCAGTACTTC. Translating it yields CASSRQGSFSEQYF.